The source of this T cell receptor beta chain is a study of CDR3 diversity in severe acne. Germline loops: CDR1 SEHNR, CDR2 FQNEAQ (reference sequence). There are 16 residues in the CDR3. J gave up 4 bases and V 5 bases, and 8 bases lay outside the gene matches. TCRdb reprocessed the PCR reads with MiXCR, giving one entry per CDR3 protein. Of some 90,000 distinct CDR3 sequences in the sample, under 55% are singletons; the top ten hold 11%. Sequenced input: blood. V is TRBV7-9 and J is TRBJ2-7; 13 positions agree with TRBD2. The sequence derives from a male donor with severe acne vulgaris. The CDR3 reads CASSTLAGGPGYEQYF. DNA for the CDR3: TGTGCCAGCAGCACACTAGCGGGAGGGCCGGGGTACGAGCAGTACTTC.